This T cell receptor (beta chain) was found in a study of cytomegalovirus exposure and HLA in healthy donors. With regard to this clone: No antigen is known for it.

Use of 60 Vbeta and 13 Jbeta primers characterized the PCR. Repertoires were generated with immunoSEQ multiplex PCR, while TCRdb's copy carries only in-frame clones and drops some. Among some 130,000 clones, around 9% were seen once, and the ten largest hold roughly 6.4%. Study-level findings and limits: At a 0.05 false discovery rate, a later analysis found approximately 15,000 TCR beta sequences to be associated with HLA alleles.

The V segment lost 3 bases and the J segment 5 bases; nucleotides outside the gene matches: 6. Germline CDR1 is SGHVS and CDR2 is FNYEAQ. This CDR3 contains 14 residues. The source material was PBMCs. This chain connects TRBV7-6 to TRBJ2-5, with TRBD1 identical over 7 bases. The receptor's source is a middle-aged woman in good health and CMV-seropositive. The CDR3 region has the DNA TGTGCCAGCAGCTTGGGGACAGCGGCGGAGACCCAGTACTTC. Amino acids: CASSLGTAAETQYF.